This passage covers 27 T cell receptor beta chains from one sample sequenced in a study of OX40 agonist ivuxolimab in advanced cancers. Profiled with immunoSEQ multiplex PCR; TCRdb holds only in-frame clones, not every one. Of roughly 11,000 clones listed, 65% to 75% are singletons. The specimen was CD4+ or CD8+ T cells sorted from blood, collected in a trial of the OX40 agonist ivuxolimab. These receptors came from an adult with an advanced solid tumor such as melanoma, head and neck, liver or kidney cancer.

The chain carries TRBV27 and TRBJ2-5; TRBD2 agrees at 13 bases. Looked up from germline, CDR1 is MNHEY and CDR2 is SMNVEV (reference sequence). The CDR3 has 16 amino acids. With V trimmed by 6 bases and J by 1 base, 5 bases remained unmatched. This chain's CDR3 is CASSPLAGGFQETQYF. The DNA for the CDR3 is TGTGCCAGCAGCCCACTAGCGGGAGGGTTCCAAGAGACCCAGTACTTC.

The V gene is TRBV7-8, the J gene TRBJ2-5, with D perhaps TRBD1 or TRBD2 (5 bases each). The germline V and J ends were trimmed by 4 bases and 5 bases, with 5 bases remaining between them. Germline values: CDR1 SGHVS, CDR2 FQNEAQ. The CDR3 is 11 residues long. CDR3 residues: CASSWGETQYF. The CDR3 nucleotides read TGTGCCAGCAGCTGGGGGGAGACCCAGTACTTC.

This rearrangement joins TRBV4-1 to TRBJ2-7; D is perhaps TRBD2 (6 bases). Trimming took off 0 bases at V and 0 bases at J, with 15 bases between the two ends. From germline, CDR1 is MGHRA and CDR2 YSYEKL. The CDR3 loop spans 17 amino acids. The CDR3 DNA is TGCGCCAGCAGCCAAGAAACCGCGGGGACTTCCTCCTACGAGCAGTACTTC. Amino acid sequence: CASSQETAGTSSYEQYF.

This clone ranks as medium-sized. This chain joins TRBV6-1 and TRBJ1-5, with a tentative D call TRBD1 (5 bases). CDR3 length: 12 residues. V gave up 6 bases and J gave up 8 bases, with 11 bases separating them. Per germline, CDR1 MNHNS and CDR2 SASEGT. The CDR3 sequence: CASSGGGKPQHF. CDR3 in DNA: TGTGCCAGCAGCGGCGGGGGGAAGCCCCAGCATTTT.

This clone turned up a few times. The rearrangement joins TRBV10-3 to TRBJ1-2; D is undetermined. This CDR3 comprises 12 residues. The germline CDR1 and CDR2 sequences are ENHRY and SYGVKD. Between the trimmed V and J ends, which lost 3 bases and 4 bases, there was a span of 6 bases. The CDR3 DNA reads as TGTGCCATCAGTGACGGGGTCTATGGCTACACCTTC. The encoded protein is CAISDGVYGYTF.

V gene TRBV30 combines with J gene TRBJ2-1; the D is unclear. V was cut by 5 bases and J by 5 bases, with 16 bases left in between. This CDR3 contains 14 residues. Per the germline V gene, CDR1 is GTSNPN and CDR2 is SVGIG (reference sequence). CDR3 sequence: CAWGEGGLDNEQFF. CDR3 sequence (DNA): TGTGCCTGGGGAGAAGGTGGGCTAGACAATGAGCAGTTCTTC. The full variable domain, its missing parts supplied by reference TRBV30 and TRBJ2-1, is SQTIHQWPATLVQPVGSPLSLECTVEGTSNPNLYWYRQAAGRGLQLLFYSVGIGQISSEVPQNLSASRPQDRQFILSSKKLLLSDSGFYLCAWGEGGLDNEQFFGPGTRLTVL.

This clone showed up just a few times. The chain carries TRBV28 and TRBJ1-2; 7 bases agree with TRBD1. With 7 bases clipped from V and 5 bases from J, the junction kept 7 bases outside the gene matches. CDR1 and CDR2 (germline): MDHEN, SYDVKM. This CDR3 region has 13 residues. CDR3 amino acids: CASTEGGMYGYTF. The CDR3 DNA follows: TGTGCCAGCACCGAAGGGGGCATGTATGGCTACACCTTC.

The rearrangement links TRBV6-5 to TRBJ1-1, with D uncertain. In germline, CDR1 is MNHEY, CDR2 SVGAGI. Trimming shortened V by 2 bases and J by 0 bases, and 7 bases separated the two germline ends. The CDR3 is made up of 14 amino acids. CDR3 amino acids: CASSYGPLNTEAFF. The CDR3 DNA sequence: TGTGCCAGCAGTTACGGACCCTTGAACACTGAAGCTTTCTTT.

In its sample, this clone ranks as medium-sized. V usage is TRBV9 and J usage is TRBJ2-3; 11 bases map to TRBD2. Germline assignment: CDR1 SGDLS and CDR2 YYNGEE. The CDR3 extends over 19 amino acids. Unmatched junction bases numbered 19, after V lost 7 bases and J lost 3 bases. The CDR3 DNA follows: TGTGCCAGCTCCGACTCCTTAGCGGGAGGGATGGGCCCAACAGATACGCAGTATTTT. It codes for CASSDSLAGGMGPTDTQYF. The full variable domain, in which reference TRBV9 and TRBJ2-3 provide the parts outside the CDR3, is DSGVTQTPKHLITATGQRVTLRCSPRSGDLSVYWYQQSLDQGLQFLIQYYNGEERAKGNILERFSAQQFPDLHSELNLSSLELGDSALYFCASSDSLAGGMGPTDTQYFGPGTRLTVL.

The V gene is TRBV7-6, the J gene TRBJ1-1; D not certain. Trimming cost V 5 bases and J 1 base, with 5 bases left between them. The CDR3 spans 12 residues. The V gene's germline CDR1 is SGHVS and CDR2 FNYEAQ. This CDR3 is CASSPENTEAFF. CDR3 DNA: TGTGCCAGCAGCCCAGAGAACACTGAAGCTTTCTTT. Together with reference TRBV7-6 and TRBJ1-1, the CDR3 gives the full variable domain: GAGVSQSPRYKVTKRGQDVALRCDPISGHVSLYWYRQALGQGPEFLTYFNYEAQQDKSGLPNDRFSAERPEGSISTLTIQRTEQRDSAMYRCASSPENTEAFFGQGTRLTVV.

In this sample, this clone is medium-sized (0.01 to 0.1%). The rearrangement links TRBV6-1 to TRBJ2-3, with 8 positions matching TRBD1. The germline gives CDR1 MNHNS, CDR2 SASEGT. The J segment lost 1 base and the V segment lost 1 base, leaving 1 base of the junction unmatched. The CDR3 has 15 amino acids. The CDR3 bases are TGTGCCAGCAGTGAAGAGACAGGGGGCACAGATACGCAGTATTTT. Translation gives CASSEETGGTDTQYF.

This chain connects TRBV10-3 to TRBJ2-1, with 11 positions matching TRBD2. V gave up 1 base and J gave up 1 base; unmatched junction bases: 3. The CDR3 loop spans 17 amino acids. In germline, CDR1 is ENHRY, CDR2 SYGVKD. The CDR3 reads CAISELTSGTSYNEQFF. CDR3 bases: TGTGCCATCAGTGAGTTGACTAGCGGGACGTCCTACAATGAGCAGTTCTTC.

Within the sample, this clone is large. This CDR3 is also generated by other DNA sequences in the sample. CDR3 in DNA: TGTGCCAGCAGCTCGGGACCAAACTACGAGCAGTACTTC. Protein product: CASSSGPNYEQYF. V and J are TRBV7-6 and TRBJ2-7; possibly TRBD1 or TRBD2 for D (5 bases each). Trimming removed 4 bases at V and 3 bases at J, with 10 bases between. This CDR3 is 13 amino acids long. Germline CDR1 SGHVS, CDR2 FNYEAQ.

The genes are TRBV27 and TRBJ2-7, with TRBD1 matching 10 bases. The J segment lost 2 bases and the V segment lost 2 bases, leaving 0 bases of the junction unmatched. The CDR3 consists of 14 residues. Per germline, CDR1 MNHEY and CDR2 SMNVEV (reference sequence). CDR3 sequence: CASSLGTGAYEQYF. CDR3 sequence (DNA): TGTGCCAGCAGTTTAGGGACAGGGGCCTACGAGCAGTACTTC.

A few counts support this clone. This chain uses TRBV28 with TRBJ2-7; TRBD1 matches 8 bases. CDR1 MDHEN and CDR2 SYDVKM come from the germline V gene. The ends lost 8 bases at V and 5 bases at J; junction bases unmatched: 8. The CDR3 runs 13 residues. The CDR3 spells CASGIRGLDEQYF. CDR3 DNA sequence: TGTGCCAGCGGGATCAGGGGGCTAGACGAGCAGTACTTC.

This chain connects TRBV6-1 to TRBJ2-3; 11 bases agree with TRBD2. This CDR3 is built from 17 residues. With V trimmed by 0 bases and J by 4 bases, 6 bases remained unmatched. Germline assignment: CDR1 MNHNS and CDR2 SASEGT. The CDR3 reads CASSEALRGLAADTQYF. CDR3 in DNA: TGTGCCAGCAGTGAAGCGCTTCGGGGACTAGCGGCAGATACGCAGTATTTT.

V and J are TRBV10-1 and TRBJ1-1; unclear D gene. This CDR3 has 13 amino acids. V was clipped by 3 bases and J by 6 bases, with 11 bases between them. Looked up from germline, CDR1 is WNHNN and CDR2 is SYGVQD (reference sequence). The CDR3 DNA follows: TGCGCCAGCAGTGAAAGGGCACGGGCTGAAGCTTTCTTT. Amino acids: CASSERARAEAFF.

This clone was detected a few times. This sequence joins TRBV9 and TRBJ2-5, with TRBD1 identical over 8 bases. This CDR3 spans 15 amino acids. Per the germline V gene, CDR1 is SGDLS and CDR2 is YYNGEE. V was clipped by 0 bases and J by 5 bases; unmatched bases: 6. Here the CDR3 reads CASSVGQGHVETQYF. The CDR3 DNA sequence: TGTGCCAGCAGCGTAGGACAGGGGCATGTCGAGACCCAGTACTTC.

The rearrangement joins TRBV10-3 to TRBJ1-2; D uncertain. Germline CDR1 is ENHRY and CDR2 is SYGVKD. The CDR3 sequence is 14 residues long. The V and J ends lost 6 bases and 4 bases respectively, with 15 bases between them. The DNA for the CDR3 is TGTGCCATCAGGACCGGGTCTTGGATCTATGGCTACACCTTC. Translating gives CAIRTGSWIYGYTF.

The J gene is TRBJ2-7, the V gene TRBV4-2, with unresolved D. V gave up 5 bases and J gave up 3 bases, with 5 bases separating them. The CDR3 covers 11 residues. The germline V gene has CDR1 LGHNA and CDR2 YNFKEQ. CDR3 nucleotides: TGTGCCAGCAGCTCTTTCTACGAGCAGTACTTC. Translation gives CASSSFYEQYF.

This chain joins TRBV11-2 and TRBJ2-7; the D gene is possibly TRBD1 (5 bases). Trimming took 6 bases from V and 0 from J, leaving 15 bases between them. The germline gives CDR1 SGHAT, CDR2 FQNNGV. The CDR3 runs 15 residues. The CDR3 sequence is CASRPPTALSYEQYF. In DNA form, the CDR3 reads TGTGCCAGCAGACCCCCGACAGCGCTCTCCTACGAGCAGTACTTC.

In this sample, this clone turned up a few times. The CDR3 sequence is CASIRIIGNEKLFF. For the CDR3, the DNA is TGTGCCAGCATTAGGATTATTGGGAATGAAAAACTGTTTTTT. V and J are TRBV2 and TRBJ1-4; no clear D gene. Germline V lookup: CDR1 SNHLY, CDR2 FYNNEI. The CDR3 runs to 14 residues. The V end was cut by 7 bases, the J end by 5 bases, with 14 bases between.

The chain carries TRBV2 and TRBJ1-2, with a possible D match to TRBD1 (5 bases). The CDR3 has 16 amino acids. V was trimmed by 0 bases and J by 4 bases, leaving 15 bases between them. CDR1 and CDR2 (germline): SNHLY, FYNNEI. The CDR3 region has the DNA TGTGCCAGCAGTGAAGCCTTTGGGGGGGACTTCTATGGCTACACCTTC. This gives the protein CASSEAFGGDFYGYTF.

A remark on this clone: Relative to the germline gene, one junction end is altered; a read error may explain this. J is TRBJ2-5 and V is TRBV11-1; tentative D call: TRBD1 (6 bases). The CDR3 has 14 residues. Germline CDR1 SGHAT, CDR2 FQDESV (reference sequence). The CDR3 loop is CASSLRTAQGTQYF. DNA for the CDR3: TGTGCCAGCAGCTTACGGACAGCACAAGGGACCCAGTACTTC.

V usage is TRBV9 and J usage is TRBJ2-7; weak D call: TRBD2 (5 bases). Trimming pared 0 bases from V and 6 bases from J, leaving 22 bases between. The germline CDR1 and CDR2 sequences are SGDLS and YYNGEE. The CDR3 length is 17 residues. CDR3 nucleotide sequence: TGTGCCAGCAGCGTAGAGGAGGCAGATGACTCAGGCGTCGAGCAGTACTTC. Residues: CASSVEEADDSGVEQYF.

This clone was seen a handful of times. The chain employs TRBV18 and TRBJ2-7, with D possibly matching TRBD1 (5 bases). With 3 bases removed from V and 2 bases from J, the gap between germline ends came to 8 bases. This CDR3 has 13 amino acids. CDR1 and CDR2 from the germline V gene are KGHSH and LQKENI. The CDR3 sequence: CASSPLGPYEQYF. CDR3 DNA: TGTGCCAGCTCACCTCTGGGGCCCTACGAGCAGTACTTC.

The CDR3 DNA follows: TGTGCCAGCAGCCCTCGGACTAGCGGGAGTTGGGTTCGAGAGACCCAGTACTTC. It specifies CASSPRTSGSWVRETQYF. The gene calls are TRBV7-9 and TRBJ2-5; 13 bases line up with TRBD2. CDR1 is SEHNR and CDR2 is FQNEAQ in the germline V gene (reference sequence). The CDR3 is made up of 18 amino acids. Trimming removed 5 bases from V and 4 bases from J; junction bases left unmatched: 13.